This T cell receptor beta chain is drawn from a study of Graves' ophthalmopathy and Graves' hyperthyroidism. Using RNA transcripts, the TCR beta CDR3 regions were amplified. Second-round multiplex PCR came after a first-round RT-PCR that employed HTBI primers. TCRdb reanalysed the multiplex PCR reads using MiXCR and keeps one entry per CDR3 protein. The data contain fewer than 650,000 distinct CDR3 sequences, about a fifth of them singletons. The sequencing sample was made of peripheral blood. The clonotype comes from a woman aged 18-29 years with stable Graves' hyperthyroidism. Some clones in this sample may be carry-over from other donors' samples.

CDR3 loop: CASSSGTGEDGNTIYF. In nucleotides, the CDR3 is TGTGCCAGCAGCTCCGGGACAGGGGAGGATGGAAACACCATATATTTT. The chain has TRBV13 and TRBJ1-3, with TRBD1 matching 10 bases. V gave up 4 bases and J gave up 3 bases; unmatched junction bases: 6. Per germline, CDR1 PRHDT and CDR2 FYEKMQ (reference sequence). This CDR3 contains 16 residues.